This entry lists 32 T cell receptor beta chains sequenced from one sample in a study of blood T cells in healthy people across ages. Using a J-beta primer mix together with a sample-barcoded 5' primer, a second PCR was run for roughly 6 to 11 cycles. TCRdb recomputed calls from the 5' RACE reads with MiXCR, one row per CDR3 protein. The sample lists about 780,000 distinct CDR3 sequences; less than 60% were seen once. Sequenced material: blood. These receptors came from a man older than 75 in good health.

The V gene is TRBV4-2, the J gene TRBJ2-1; 7 nucleotides line up with TRBD2. Unmatched junction bases numbered 5, after V lost 1 base and J lost 2 bases. The germline gives CDR1 LGHNA, CDR2 YNFKEQ. The length of the CDR3 is 16 residues. The CDR3 nucleotides read TGTGCCAGCAGCCAAGCTAGCGGTCTAGCCTACAATGAGCAGTTCTTC. Amino acids: CASSQASGLAYNEQFF.

V usage is TRBV6-5 and J usage is TRBJ1-4, with D hard to call. This CDR3 is built from 13 residues. Germline assignment: CDR1 MNHEY and CDR2 SVGAGI. V was cut by 2 bases and J by 3 bases, with 4 bases left in between. CDR3 sequence: CASSYSPNEKLFF. The CDR3 DNA reads as TGTGCCAGCAGTTACAGCCCTAATGAAAAACTGTTTTTT.

This clonotype was picked up a small number of times. The chain links TRBV6-6 to TRBJ2-1; a possible D gene is TRBD1 (7 bases). CDR1 and CDR2 from the germline V gene are MNHNY and SVGAGI (reference sequence). The length of the CDR3 is 13 residues. V gave up 8 bases and J gave up 10 bases, with 18 bases separating them. CDR3 sequence reads: CASGFRGEGEQFF. Written as DNA, the CDR3 is TGTGCCAGCGGGTTCAGGGGGGAAGGAGAGCAGTTCTTC.

This clonotype was seen more than once but under ten times. The V and J genes are TRBV20-1 and TRBJ2-5; 13 nucleotides agree with TRBD2. In germline, CDR1 is DFQATT, CDR2 SNEGSKA (reference sequence). The CDR3 spans 16 residues. The V segment lost 3 bases and the J segment 5 bases; nucleotides outside the gene matches: 9. The CDR3 DNA follows: TGCAGTGCTAGTAGACCCACTAGCGGGAGGGTTGAGACCCAGTACTTC. It translates to CSASRPTSGRVETQYF.

Ten or more counts support this clonotype. The V and J genes are TRBV10-3 and TRBJ2-1; 7 nucleotides match TRBD2. The ends lost 2 bases at V and 4 bases at J; junction bases unmatched: 11. Per germline, CDR1 ENHRY and CDR2 SYGVKD. The CDR3 totals 17 residues. The CDR3 nucleotides are TGTGCCATCAGTGAGCGAGGCCCGAAGCGGGGATACAATGAGCAGTTCTTC. This sequence encodes CAISERGPKRGYNEQFF.

V is TRBV20-1 and J is TRBJ2-1; 12 positions agree with TRBD2. CDR1 and CDR2 (germline): DFQATT, SNEGSKA (reference sequence). The V segment lost 7 bases and the J segment 2 bases; nucleotides outside the gene matches: 9. The CDR3 is 16 residues long. The CDR3 bases are TGCAGTGGGGTGACTAGCGGGAGATCGACCTACAATGAGCAGTTCTTC. Its protein product is CSGVTSGRSTYNEQFF.

V gene TRBV28 combines with J gene TRBJ2-7, with D perhaps matching TRBD1 or TRBD2 (6 bases each). CDR3 size: 13 residues. V was shortened by 10 bases and J by 3 bases, with 16 bases between the two germline ends. The germline V gene has CDR1 MDHEN and CDR2 SYDVKM. CDR3 bases: TGTGCCACTACCAAGGGGGGCTTCTACGAGCAGTACTTC. Residues: CATTKGGFYEQYF.

CDR3 DNA: TGCGCCAGCAGCCAAGATTTCAGAGCCGGACAGGGCTGGGGAGATAGCAATCAGCCCCAGCATTTT. This encodes CASSQDFRAGQGWGDSNQPQHF. The rearrangement uses TRBV4-1 and TRBJ1-5; TRBD1 matches at 8 bases. The length of the CDR3 is 22 residues. Trimming removed 0 bases from V and 0 bases from J; junction bases left unmatched: 19. Per the germline V gene, CDR1 is MGHRA and CDR2 is YSYEKL.

The chain recombines TRBV10-3 with TRBJ2-5, with D possibly called TRBD1 or TRBD2 (5 bases each). CDR1 ENHRY and CDR2 SYGVKD come from the germline V gene. V was clipped by 5 bases and J by 5 bases, with 15 bases between them. The CDR3 extends over 14 amino acids. The CDR3: CAISRDGIEETQYF. In nucleotides, the CDR3 is TGTGCCATCAGTAGGGACGGAATCGAGGAGACCCAGTACTTC.

V gene TRBV7-2 combines with J gene TRBJ1-1; tentatively, D is TRBD1 (5 bases). V was pared by 4 bases and J by 5 bases, with 17 bases between. The CDR3 has 15 amino acids. Germline V gives CDR1 SGHTA, CDR2 FQGNSA. CDR3 nucleotides: TGTGCCAGCAGCTCCCCGGGGGTGGCCTTAACTGAAGCTTTCTTT. This codes for CASSSPGVALTEAFF.

The gene calls are TRBV2 and TRBJ1-5; D not certain. Looked up from germline, CDR1 is SNHLY and CDR2 is FYNNEI. The CDR3 totals 13 residues. The V end was cut by 7 bases, the J end by 2 bases, with 9 bases between. CDR3 sequence (DNA): TGTGCCAGCAAGCAGGACGGCAATCAGCCCCAGCATTTT. This encodes CASKQDGNQPQHF.

CDR3 protein: CASREVSGWNTDTQYF. In DNA form, the CDR3 reads TGTGCCAGCAGGGAGGTTAGCGGGTGGAACACAGATACGCAGTATTTT. The chain employs TRBV27 and TRBJ2-3; 7 positions agree with TRBD2. CDR1 is MNHEY, CDR2 SMNVEV, per germline (reference sequence). This CDR3 has 16 residues. The ends lost 6 bases at V and 2 bases at J; junction bases unmatched: 11.

The chain has TRBV18 and TRBJ2-5; 8 nucleotides line up with TRBD1. The J call may be in error: the DNA end matches TRBJ2-7 better. The CDR3 extends over 15 amino acids. Germline V lookup: CDR1 KGHSH, CDR2 LQKENI. CDR3 coding DNA: TGTGCCAGCTCCCCTCTAAGGACAGGGAGCTACGAGCAGTACTTC. Protein product: CASSPLRTGSYEQYF.

This clonotype showed up just a few times. DNA for the CDR3: TGTGCCAGCAGCTTAAACCTCCAGGGATACGAGCAGTACTTC. This codes for CASSLNLQGYEQYF. J is TRBJ2-7 and V is TRBV4-2, with D maybe TRBD1 (5 bases). CDR1 is LGHNA, CDR2 YNFKEQ, per germline. Trimming removed 5 bases at V and 4 bases at J, with 15 bases between. This CDR3 has 14 amino acids.

This clonotype was recorded many times. V and J are TRBV18 and TRBJ2-1; 8 nucleotides line up with TRBD2. The ends lost 2 bases at V and 9 bases at J; junction bases unmatched: 9. The CDR3 has 15 residues. Germline assignment: CDR1 KGHSH and CDR2 LQKENI. The CDR3 sequence is CASSPETGGLGEQFF. CDR3 nucleotides: TGTGCCAGCTCACCAGAAACGGGAGGGCTTGGTGAGCAGTTCTTC.

This clonotype was counted only a few times. The rearrangement links TRBV15 to TRBJ2-1; 9 positions match TRBD1. This CDR3 has 14 residues. J gave up 6 bases and V 4 bases, and 4 bases lay outside the gene matches. Germline V CDR1 and CDR2: LNHNV, YYDKDF (reference sequence). The CDR3 DNA reads TGTGCCACCAGCATAATGGGACAGGGCAATGAGCAGTTCTTC. It encodes CATSIMGQGNEQFF.

The J gene is TRBJ1-2, the V gene TRBV19, with unresolved D. The germline V gene has CDR1 LNHDA and CDR2 SQIVND (reference sequence). CDR3 size: 13 residues. V was clipped by 11 bases and J by 2 bases, with 15 bases between them. In DNA, the CDR3 is TGTGCCTCGAATAAGGGCAGCAACTATGGCTACACCTTC. Amino acids: CASNKGSNYGYTF.

This clonotype was seen at least ten times. The CDR3: CASSFKNVADTQYF. The CDR3 DNA reads as TGTGCCAGCAGCTTTAAGAACGTTGCAGATACGCAGTATTTT. This chain connects TRBV5-6 to TRBJ2-3; D remains ambiguous. CDR1 SGHDT and CDR2 YYEEEE come from the germline V gene. The CDR3 is made up of 14 amino acids. V was clipped by 2 bases and J by 4 bases, with 11 bases between them.

The chain has TRBV6-2 or TRBV6-3 and TRBJ2-2, with TRBD2 identical over 8 bases. Germline CDR1 is MNHEY and CDR2 is SVGEGT. V was clipped by 10 bases and J by 6 bases; unmatched bases: 10. The CDR3 is 14 amino acids. The CDR3 coding sequence is TGTGCCATACGGGGACTAGTAGAGGCCGGGGAGCTGTTTTTT. This translates into CAIRGLVEAGELFF.

The chain carries TRBV4-3 and TRBJ1-4, with D unresolved. Trimming stripped 2 bases from V and 7 bases from J, with 8 bases between. Germline CDR1 and CDR2: LGHNA and YSLEER. This CDR3 is 13 amino acids long. The CDR3 DNA is TGCGCCAGCAGCCAACCGCCCAGTGAAAAACTGTTTTTT. Its translation: CASSQPPSEKLFF.

The count of this clonotype is one. The chain uses TRBV21-1 and TRBJ2-2; the table's D call TRBD1 went unverified against the DNA. TRBV21-1 is a pseudogene segment. There are 18 residues in the CDR3. Here the CDR3 DNA reads TGTGCCAGCAGCAAACTCCCTGTCGGGGGAGTAAACACCGGGGAGCTGTTTTTT. Protein: CASSKLPVGGVNTGELFF.

This clonotype is a singleton in its sample. The chain combines TRBV15 with TRBJ2-5; no clear D gene. Germline CDR1 and CDR2: LNHNV and YYDKDF (reference sequence). V was shortened by 0 bases and J by 5 bases, with 10 bases between the two germline ends. This CDR3 contains 14 residues. In DNA form, the CDR3 reads TGTGCCACCAGCAGAGATGGTTTTCAGGAGACCCAGTACTTC. It specifies CATSRDGFQETQYF.

This clonotype was seen a single time. This chain joins TRBV6-6 and TRBJ2-7; D is unclear. The V and J ends lost 5 bases and 5 bases respectively, with 13 bases between them. CDR1 is MNHNY and CDR2 is SVGAGI in the germline V gene (reference sequence). The CDR3 spans 13 residues. The chain's CDR3 is CASSAQVLNEQYF. The CDR3 DNA is TGTGCCAGCAGTGCTCAGGTCTTAAACGAGCAGTACTTC.

The chain links TRBV5-1 to TRBJ2-7; 7 bases map to TRBD2. This CDR3 spans 16 amino acids. Germline CDR1 reads SGHRS; CDR2 reads YFSETQ. The CDR3 DNA reads as TGCACTAGCAGCTTCCTGAGGGGTGCGGGGGCCTACGAGCAGTACTTC. It translates to CTSSFLRGAGAYEQYF. The complete variable domain, with remaining parts taken from reference TRBV5-1 and TRBJ2-7, reads KAGVTQTPRYLIKTRGQQVTLSCSPISGHRSVSWYQQTPGQGLQFLFEYFSETQRNKGNFPGRFSGRQFSNSRSEMNVSTLELGDSALYLCTSSFLRGAGAYEQYFGPGTRLTVT.

The chain's CDR3 is CASSQDAVRGQPQHF. The CDR3 bases are TGTGCCAGCAGCCAAGATGCGGTAAGGGGTCAGCCCCAGCATTTT. The chain is built from TRBV3-1 and TRBJ1-5; D may be TRBD1 (5 bases). The CDR3 is made up of 15 amino acids. CDR1 LGHDT and CDR2 YNNKEL come from the germline V gene (reference sequence). Trimming pared 0 bases from V and 6 bases from J, leaving 12 bases between.

The chain couples TRBV29-1 to TRBJ2-3; 10 bases map to TRBD1. The V gene end was trimmed by 3 bases and the J gene end by 1 base; junction bases not matched to a gene: 10. Per germline, CDR1 SQVTM and CDR2 ANQGSEA. The CDR3 covers 17 residues. The CDR3 DNA sequence: TGCAGCGTTGAGTTCGACTTGGGGACAGGGGGCACAGATACGCAGTATTTT. It yields the protein CSVEFDLGTGGTDTQYF.

This chain links TRBV11-2 with TRBJ1-4; possibly TRBD1 for D (6 bases). CDR1 and CDR2 from the germline V gene are SGHAT and FQNNGV. The CDR3 length is 14 residues. Deletions cut 5 bases from V and 7 bases from J, with 14 bases between. Here the CDR3 reads CASSLSGTSEKLFF. CDR3 in DNA: TGTGCCAGCAGCCTTTCCGGGACAAGTGAAAAACTGTTTTTT. The variable domain in full, with the rest retrieved from reference TRBV11-2 and TRBJ1-4, is EAGVAQSPRYKIIEKRQSVAFWCNPISGHATLYWYQQILGQGPKLLIQFQNNGVVDDSQLPKDRFSAERLKGVDSTLKIQPAKLEDSAVYLCASSLSGTSEKLFFGSGTQLSVL.

This clonotype was counted a few times. The chain couples TRBV20-1 to TRBJ2-5; maybe TRBD1 (5 bases). Germline V CDR1 and CDR2: DFQATT, SNEGSKA (reference sequence). The V gene lost 0 bases and the J gene lost 1 base, with 12 bases spanning the gap. CDR3 size: 15 residues. The DNA for the CDR3 is TGCAGTGCTAGAGATTTAAGGGGTTTCCAAGAGACCCAGTACTTC. Translated: CSARDLRGFQETQYF.

The chain combines TRBV10-3 with TRBJ2-3; 8 nucleotides match TRBD2. The CDR3 totals 15 residues. With 8 bases clipped from V and 0 bases from J, the junction kept 7 bases outside the gene matches. Germline CDR1 reads ENHRY; CDR2 reads SYGVKD. CDR3 sequence: CAIAGRDPSTDTQYF. The CDR3 bases are TGTGCCATCGCCGGGAGGGATCCTAGCACAGATACGCAGTATTTT.

This clonotype was observed many times. The chain carries TRBV29-1 and TRBJ2-3; perhaps TRBD1 as D (9 bases). The V gene's germline CDR1 is SQVTM and CDR2 ANQGSEA. V was shortened by 6 bases and J by 1 base, with 20 bases between the two germline ends. CDR3 length: 16 amino acids. The CDR3 region is CSVGQGGGFRTDTQYF. For the CDR3, the DNA is TGCAGCGTGGGACAGGGCGGGGGGTTTCGCACAGATACGCAGTATTTT.

The rearrangement uses TRBV20-1 and TRBJ2-7; 8 bases are a match to TRBD1. V was pared by 6 bases and J by 0 bases, with 13 bases of the junction left unmatched. There are 16 residues in the CDR3. Germline CDR1 is DFQATT and CDR2 is SNEGSKA (reference sequence). This CDR3 is CSAATSQGGSSYEQYF. DNA for the CDR3: TGCAGTGCCGCAACATCACAGGGGGGCAGCTCCTACGAGCAGTACTTC.

This clonotype was observed a handful of times. V gene TRBV12-3 or TRBV12-4 combines with J gene TRBJ2-3; 8 positions agree with TRBD2. Trimming removed 1 base from V and 1 base from J; junction bases left unmatched: 7. The CDR3 sequence is 17 residues long. CDR3: CASSLGPGLGGTDTQYF. CDR3 in DNA: TGTGCCAGCAGTTTAGGCCCGGGACTAGGCGGCACAGATACGCAGTATTTT.